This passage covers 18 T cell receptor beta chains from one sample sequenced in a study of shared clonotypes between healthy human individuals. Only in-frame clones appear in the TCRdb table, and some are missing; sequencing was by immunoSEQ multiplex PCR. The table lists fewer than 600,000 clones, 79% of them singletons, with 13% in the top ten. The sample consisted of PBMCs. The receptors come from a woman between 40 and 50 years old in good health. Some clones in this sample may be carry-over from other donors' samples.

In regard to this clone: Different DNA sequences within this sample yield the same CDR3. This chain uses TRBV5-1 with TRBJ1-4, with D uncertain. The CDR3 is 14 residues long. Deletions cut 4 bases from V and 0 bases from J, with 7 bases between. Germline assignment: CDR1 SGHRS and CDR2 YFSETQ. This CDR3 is CASSPTTTNEKLFF. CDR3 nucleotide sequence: TGCGCCAGCAGCCCCACCACAACTAATGAAAAACTGTTTTTT.

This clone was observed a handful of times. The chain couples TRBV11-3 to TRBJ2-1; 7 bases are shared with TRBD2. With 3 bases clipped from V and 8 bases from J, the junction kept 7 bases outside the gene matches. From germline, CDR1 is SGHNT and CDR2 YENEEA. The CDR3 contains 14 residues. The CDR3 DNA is TGTGCCAGCAGCTTGGGTCAGGCGGGGGATGAGCAGTTCTTC. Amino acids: CASSLGQAGDEQFF.

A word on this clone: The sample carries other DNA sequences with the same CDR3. The CDR3 DNA is TGTGCCTGGAGTGGGCAGGGTGGCGAGCAGTACTTC. Amino acid sequence: CAWSGQGGEQYF. The V call is TRBV30, the J call TRBJ2-7, with D maybe TRBD1 (5 bases). The germline gives CDR1 GTSNPN, CDR2 SVGIG (reference sequence). The CDR3 totals 12 residues. The V gene lost 1 base and the J gene lost 6 bases, with 10 bases spanning the gap.

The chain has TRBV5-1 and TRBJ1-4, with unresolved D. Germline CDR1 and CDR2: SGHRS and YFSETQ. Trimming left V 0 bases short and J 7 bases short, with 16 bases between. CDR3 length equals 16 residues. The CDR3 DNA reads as TGCGCCAGCAGCTTGGAGCAGGTCGGGTTTGGTGAAAAACTGTTTTTT. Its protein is CASSLEQVGFGEKLFF.

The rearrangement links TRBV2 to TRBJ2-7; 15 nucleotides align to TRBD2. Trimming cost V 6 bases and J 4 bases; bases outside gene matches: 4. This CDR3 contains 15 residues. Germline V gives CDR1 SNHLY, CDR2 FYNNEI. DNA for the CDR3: TGTGCCAGCAGAAAGGGACTAGCGGGAGGATACGAGCAGTACTTC. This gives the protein CASRKGLAGGYEQYF.

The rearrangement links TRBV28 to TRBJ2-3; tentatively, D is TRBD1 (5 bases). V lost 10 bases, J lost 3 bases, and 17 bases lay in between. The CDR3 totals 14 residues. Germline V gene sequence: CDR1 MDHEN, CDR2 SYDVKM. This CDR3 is CAIDTGVPTDTQYF. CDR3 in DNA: TGTGCCATCGACACAGGCGTCCCTACAGATACGCAGTATTTT.

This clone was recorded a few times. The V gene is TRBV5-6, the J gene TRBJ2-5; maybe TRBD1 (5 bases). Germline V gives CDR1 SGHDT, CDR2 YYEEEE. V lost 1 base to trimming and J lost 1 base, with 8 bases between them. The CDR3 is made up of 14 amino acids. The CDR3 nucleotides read TGTGCCAGCAGCTTGCTAACAGGCCAAGAGACCCAGTACTTC. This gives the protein CASSLLTGQETQYF.

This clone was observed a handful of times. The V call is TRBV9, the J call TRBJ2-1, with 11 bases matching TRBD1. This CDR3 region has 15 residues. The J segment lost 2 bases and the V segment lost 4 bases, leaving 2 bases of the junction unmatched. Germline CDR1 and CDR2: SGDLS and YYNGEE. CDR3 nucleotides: TGTGCCAGCAGCCGGACAGGGGGCCCCTACAATGAGCAGTTCTTC. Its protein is CASSRTGGPYNEQFF.

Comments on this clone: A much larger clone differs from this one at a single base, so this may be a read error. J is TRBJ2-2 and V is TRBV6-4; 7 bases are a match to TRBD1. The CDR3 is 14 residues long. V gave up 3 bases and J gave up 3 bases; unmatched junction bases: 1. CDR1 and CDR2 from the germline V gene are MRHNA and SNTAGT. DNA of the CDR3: TGTGCCAGCAGTGAAGGGACAGACACCGGGGAGCTGTTTTTT. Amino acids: CASSEGTDTGELFF.

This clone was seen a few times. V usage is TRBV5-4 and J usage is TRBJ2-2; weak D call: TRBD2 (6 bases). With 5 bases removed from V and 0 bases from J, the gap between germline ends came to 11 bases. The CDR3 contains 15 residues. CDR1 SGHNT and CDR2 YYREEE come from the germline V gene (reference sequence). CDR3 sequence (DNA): TGTGCCAGCAGACCCGGGGGAACGAACACCGGGGAGCTGTTTTTT. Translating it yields CASRPGGTNTGELFF. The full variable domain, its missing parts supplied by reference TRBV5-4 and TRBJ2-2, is ETGVTQSPTHLIKTRGQQVTLRCSSQSGHNTVSWYQQALGQGPQFIFQYYREEENGRGNFPPRFSGLQFPNYSSELNVNALELDDSALYLCASRPGGTNTGELFFGEGSRLTVL.

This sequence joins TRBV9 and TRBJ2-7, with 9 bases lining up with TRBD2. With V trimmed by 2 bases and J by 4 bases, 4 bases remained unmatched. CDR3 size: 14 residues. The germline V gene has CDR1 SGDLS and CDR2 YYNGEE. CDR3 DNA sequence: TGTGCCAGCAGCGTTAGCGGGAGAACGTACGAGCAGTACTTC. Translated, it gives CASSVSGRTYEQYF.

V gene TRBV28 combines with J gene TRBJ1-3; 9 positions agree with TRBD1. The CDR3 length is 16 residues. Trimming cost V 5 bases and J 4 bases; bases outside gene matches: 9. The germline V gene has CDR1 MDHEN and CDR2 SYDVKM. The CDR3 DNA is TGTGCCAGCAGTAAGATAGACAGGGGGGTCGGAAACACCATATATTTT. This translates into CASSKIDRGVGNTIYF.

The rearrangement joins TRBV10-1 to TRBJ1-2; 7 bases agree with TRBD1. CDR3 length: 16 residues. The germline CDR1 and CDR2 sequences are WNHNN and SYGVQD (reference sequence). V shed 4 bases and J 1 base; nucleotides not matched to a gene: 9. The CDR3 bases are TGCGCCAGCAGTGTACGGCAGGGGGTTTTTAACTATGGCTACACCTTC. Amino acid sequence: CASSVRQGVFNYGYTF.

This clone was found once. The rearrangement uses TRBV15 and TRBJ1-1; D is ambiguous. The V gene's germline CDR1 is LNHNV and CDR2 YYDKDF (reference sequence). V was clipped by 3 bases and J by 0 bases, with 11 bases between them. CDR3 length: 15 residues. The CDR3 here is CATSRDYSLNTEAFF. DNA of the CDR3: TGTGCCACCAGCAGGGATTACAGCCTGAACACTGAAGCTTTCTTT.

The CDR3 spells CASSPGDLAGVVNEQFF. CDR3 bases: TGCGCCAGCAGCCCCGGAGATCTAGCGGGAGTTGTCAATGAGCAGTTCTTC. The rearrangement uses TRBV5-1 and TRBJ2-1; 10 bases match TRBD2. CDR1 SGHRS and CDR2 YFSETQ come from the germline V gene. J was trimmed by 6 bases and V by 4 bases; bases with no gene match: 13. This CDR3 spans 17 amino acids.

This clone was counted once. In DNA form, the CDR3 reads TGTGCCATCAGTTTCAGCAGCCAAGAGACCCAGTACTTC. This gives the protein CAISFSSQETQYF. V is TRBV10-3 and J is TRBJ2-5; D uncertain. V was cut by 5 bases and J by 1 base, with 8 bases left in between. This CDR3 is 13 amino acids long. The V gene's germline CDR1 is ENHRY and CDR2 SYGVKD.

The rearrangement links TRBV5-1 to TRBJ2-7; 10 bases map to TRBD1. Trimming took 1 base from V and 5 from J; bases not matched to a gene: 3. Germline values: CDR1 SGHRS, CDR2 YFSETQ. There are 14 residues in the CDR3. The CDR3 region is CASSLRDRGDEQYF. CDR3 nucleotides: TGCGCCAGCAGCTTGCGGGACAGGGGCGACGAGCAGTACTTC.

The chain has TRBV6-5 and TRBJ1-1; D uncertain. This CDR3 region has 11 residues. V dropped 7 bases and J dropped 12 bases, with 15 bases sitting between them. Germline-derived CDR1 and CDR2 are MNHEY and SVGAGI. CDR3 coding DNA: TGTGCCAGCACCCTGGGGAGGGAAACTTTCTTT. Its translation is CASTLGRETFF.